A selection of T cell receptor beta chains follows, all from one sample in a study of cytomegalovirus exposure and HLA in healthy donors. Sequencing was performed with immunoSEQ multiplex PCR; in TCRdb, only in-frame clones are kept and a portion is missing. The table lists about 190,000 clones, about four fifths of them singletons, with about 3% in the top ten. The sequenced sample consisted of PBMCs. The receptors here all came from a man aged 35 to 55 in good health and CMV-seropositive. Both conserved end residues are part of each CDR3. The order of the fields is V gene, clone size, D gene, J gene, CDR3 protein, CDR3 DNA. The D gene is left open where the match is weak. Some rows mark clone size as missing; the rest say once, few, many or name a class of expanded clone.

V gene: TRBV14; clone size: once; D gene: NA; J gene: TRBJ1-2; CDR3 protein: CASSQDFGTNYGYTF; CDR3 DNA: TGTGCCAGCAGCCAAGATTTTGGCACTAACTATGGCTACACCTTC
V gene: TRBV6-1; clone size: few; D gene: NA; J gene: TRBJ2-7; CDR3 protein: CASSRLPGTYEQYF; CDR3 DNA: TGTGCCAGCAGCCGACTACCAGGAACCTACGAGCAGTACTTC
V gene: TRBV10-1; clone size: NA; D gene: NA; J gene: TRBJ1-5; CDR3 protein: CASSEPGQPQHF; CDR3 DNA: TGCGCCAGCAGTGAGCCAGGACAGCCCCAGCATTTT
V gene: TRBV6-5; clone size: NA; D gene: TRBD2; J gene: TRBJ2-7; CDR3 protein: CASSPGLGYEQYF; CDR3 DNA: TGTGCCAGCAGTCCCGGACTAGGGTACGAGCAGTACTTC
V gene: TRBV27; clone size: NA; D gene: TRBD1; J gene: TRBJ1-2; CDR3 protein: CASSATGGANGYTF; CDR3 DNA: TGTGCCAGCAGTGCAACAGGGGGCGCTAATGGCTACACCTTC
V gene: TRBV5-1; clone size: NA; D gene: NA; J gene: TRBJ2-7; CDR3 protein: CASSGTGSYEQYF; CDR3 DNA: TGCGCCAGCAGCGGAACAGGGTCTTACGAGCAGTACTTC
V gene: TRBV6-6; clone size: NA; D gene: TRBD1; J gene: TRBJ1-5; CDR3 protein: CASREQGADQPQHF; CDR3 DNA: TGTGCCAGCAGGGAACAGGGGGCCGATCAGCCCCAGCATTTT
V gene: TRBV27; clone size: NA; D gene: NA; J gene: TRBJ2-1; CDR3 protein: CASSFFGTSYNEQFF; CDR3 DNA: TGTGCCAGCAGTTTTTTCGGGACTTCCTACAATGAGCAGTTCTTC
V gene: TRBV7-3; clone size: NA; D gene: TRBD1; J gene: TRBJ2-2; CDR3 protein: CASSPHGQGVTGELFF; CDR3 DNA: TGTGCCAGCAGCCCCCACGGGCAGGGGGTTACCGGGGAGCTGTTTTTT
V gene: TRBV18; clone size: NA; D gene: TRBD2; J gene: TRBJ2-2; CDR3 protein: CASSGLAENTGELFF; CDR3 DNA: TGTGCCAGCTCAGGACTAGCGGAGAACACCGGGGAGCTGTTTTTT
V gene: TRBV4-1; clone size: NA; D gene: NA; J gene: TRBJ2-4; CDR3 protein: CASSLDEQIKNIQYF; CDR3 DNA: TGCGCCAGCAGCCTAGATGAACAGATCAAAAACATTCAGTACTTC
V gene: TRBV7-7; clone size: NA; D gene: NA; J gene: TRBJ2-1; CDR3 protein: CASSLGGTSRGEQFF; CDR3 DNA: TGTGCCAGCAGCTTAGGGGGGACTTCGCGGGGTGAGCAGTTCTTC
V gene: TRBV27; clone size: NA; D gene: TRBD2; J gene: TRBJ2-1; CDR3 protein: CASSLSSGGISYNEQFF; CDR3 DNA: TGTGCCAGCAGTTTATCTAGCGGGGGGATCTCCTACAATGAGCAGTTCTTC
V gene: TRBV5-3; clone size: NA; D gene: TRBD2; J gene: TRBJ2-5; CDR3 protein: CARSLLAGGWDQETQYF; CDR3 DNA: TGTGCCAGAAGCCTACTAGCGGGAGGGTGGGACCAAGAGACCCAGTACTTC